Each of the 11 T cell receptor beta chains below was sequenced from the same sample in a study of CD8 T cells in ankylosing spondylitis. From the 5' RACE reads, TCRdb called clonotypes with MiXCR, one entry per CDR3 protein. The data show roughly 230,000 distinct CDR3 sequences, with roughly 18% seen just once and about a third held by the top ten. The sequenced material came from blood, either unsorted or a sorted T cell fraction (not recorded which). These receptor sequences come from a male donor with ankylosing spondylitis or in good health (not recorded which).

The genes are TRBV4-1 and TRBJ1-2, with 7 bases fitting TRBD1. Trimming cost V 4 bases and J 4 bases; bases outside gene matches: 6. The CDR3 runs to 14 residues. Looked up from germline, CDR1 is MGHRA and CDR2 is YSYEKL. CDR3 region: CASSPDRAVYGYTF. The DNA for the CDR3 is TGCGCCAGCAGCCCTGACAGGGCCGTCTATGGCTACACCTTC.

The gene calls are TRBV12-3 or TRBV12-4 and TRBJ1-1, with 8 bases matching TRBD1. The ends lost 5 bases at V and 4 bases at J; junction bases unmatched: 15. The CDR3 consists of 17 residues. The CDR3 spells CASSVTPRTGKATEAFF. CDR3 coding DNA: TGTGCCAGCAGTGTAACCCCTCGGACAGGGAAGGCCACTGAAGCTTTCTTT.

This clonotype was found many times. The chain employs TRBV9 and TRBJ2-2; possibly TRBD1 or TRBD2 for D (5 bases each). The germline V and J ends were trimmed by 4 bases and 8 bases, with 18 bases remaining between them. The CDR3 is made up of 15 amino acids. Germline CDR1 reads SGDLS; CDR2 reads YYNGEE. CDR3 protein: CASSTGRSTGGELFF. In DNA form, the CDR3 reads TGTGCCAGCAGCACGGGACGAAGCACCGGAGGGGAGCTGTTTTTT.

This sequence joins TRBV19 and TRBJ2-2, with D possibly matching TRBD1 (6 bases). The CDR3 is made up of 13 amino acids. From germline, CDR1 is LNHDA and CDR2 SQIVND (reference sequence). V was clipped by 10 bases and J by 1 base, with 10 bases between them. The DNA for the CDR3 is TGTGCCATACGGGGACAGAACACCGGGGAGCTGTTTTTT. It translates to CAIRGQNTGELFF.

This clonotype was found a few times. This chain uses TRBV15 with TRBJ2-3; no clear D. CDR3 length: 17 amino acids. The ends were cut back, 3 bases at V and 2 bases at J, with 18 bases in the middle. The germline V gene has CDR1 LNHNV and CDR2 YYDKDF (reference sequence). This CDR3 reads CATSSPVIKGFTDTQYF. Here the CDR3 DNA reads TGTGCCACCAGCAGTCCCGTCATTAAGGGATTCACAGATACGCAGTATTTT.

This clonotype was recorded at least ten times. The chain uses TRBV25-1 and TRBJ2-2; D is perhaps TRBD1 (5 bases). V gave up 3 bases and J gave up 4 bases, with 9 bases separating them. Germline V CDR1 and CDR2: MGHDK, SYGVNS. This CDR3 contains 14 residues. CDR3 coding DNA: TGTGCCAGCAGTGAGTGGACATTCACCGGGGAGCTGTTTTTT. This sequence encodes CASSEWTFTGELFF.

The CDR3 loop reads CASSLARGQVDTEAFF. The CDR3 DNA reads TGTGCCAGCAGCTTAGCGCGCGGCCAGGTCGACACTGAAGCTTTCTTT. The chain uses TRBV7-6 and TRBJ1-1; D not certain. This CDR3 is built from 16 residues. Per germline, CDR1 SGHVS and CDR2 FNYEAQ. Trimming took 0 bases from V and 3 from J, leaving 14 bases between them.

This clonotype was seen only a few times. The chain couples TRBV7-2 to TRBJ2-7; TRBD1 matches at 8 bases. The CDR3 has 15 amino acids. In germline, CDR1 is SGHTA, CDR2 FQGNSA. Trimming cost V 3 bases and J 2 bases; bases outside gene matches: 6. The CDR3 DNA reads TGTGCCAGCAGCTTTGCCCTGGACAGGGCCTACGAGCAGTACTTC. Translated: CASSFALDRAYEQYF.

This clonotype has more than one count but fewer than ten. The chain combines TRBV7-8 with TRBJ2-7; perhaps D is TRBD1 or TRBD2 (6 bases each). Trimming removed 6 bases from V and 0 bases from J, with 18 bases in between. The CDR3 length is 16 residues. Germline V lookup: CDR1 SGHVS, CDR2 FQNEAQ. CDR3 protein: CASSSGAAGASYEQYF. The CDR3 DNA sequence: TGTGCCAGCAGTTCGGGGGCGGCAGGGGCCTCCTACGAGCAGTACTTC.

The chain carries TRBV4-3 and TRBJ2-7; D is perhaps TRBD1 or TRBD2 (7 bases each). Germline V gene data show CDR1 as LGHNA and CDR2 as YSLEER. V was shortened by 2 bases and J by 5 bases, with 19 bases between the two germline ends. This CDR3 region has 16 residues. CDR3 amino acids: CASSQTQGGVLHEQYF. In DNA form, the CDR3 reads TGCGCCAGCAGCCAAACCCAGGGGGGGGTACTACACGAGCAGTACTTC.

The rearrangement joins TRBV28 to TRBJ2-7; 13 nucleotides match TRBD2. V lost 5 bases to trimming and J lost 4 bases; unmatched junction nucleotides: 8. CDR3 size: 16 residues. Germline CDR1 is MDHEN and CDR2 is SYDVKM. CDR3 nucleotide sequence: TGTGCCAGCAGTCCCTGGGGGACTAGCGGGGTATACGAGCAGTACTTC. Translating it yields CASSPWGTSGVYEQYF.